Following are 3 T cell receptor beta chains from one sample sequenced in a study of cytomegalovirus exposure and HLA in healthy donors. This PCR relied on a set of 60 Vbeta primers and 13 Jbeta primers. Data came from immunoSEQ multiplex PCR; TCRdb stores just in-frame clones and leaves some out. The sample contains 200,000 or so clones, over 65% of which appear only once. Source material: PBMCs. The origin of the receptors is a man younger than 35 in good health and CMV-seronegative.

V gene TRBV6-6 combines with J gene TRBJ1-4; 11 nucleotides match TRBD1. The CDR3 totals 16 residues. Germline CDR1 reads MNHNY; CDR2 reads SVGAGI (reference sequence). The ends lost 4 bases at V and 5 bases at J; junction bases unmatched: 6. CDR3 nucleotides: TGTGCCAGCAGTTCCGGACAGGGGGCCCAGAATGAAAAACTGTTTTTT. Its translation: CASSSGQGAQNEKLFF.

The genes are TRBV4-1 and TRBJ1-6; D is possibly TRBD1 (5 bases). The CDR3 length is 17 residues. V lost 1 base to trimming and J lost 0 bases, with 10 bases between them. From germline, CDR1 is MGHRA and CDR2 YSYEKL. DNA of the CDR3: TGCGCCAGCAGCCAAGGGGAGGGGAGCTCCTATAATTCACCCCTCCACTTT. Translation gives CASSQGEGSSYNSPLHF.

The J gene is TRBJ2-3, the V gene TRBV28; perhaps TRBD1 as D (5 bases). V was clipped by 4 bases and J by 3 bases, with 14 bases between them. Germline assignment: CDR1 MDHEN and CDR2 SYDVKM. This CDR3 spans 15 amino acids. CDR3 region: CASSSRGRATDTQYF. The CDR3 DNA follows: TGTGCCAGCAGTTCAAGGGGCAGGGCGACAGATACGCAGTATTTT.